This T cell receptor (beta chain) originates from a study of cytomegalovirus exposure and HLA in healthy donors. Overall study: Most genotyped donors, 65% to 90% of about 400, had Caucasian-associated genetic ancestry. Study observations and caveats: Most of the CMV-associated TCR beta chains (in a later analysis) appeared to be HLA-restricted. Within the data, a cluster of highly shared sequence variants was likely a sequencing artifact.

With regard to this clone: Its target is unknown.

CDR3 size: 13 residues. Between the trimmed V and J ends, which lost 5 bases and 4 bases, there was a span of 14 bases. The germline V gene encodes CDR1 SQVTM and CDR2 ANQGSEA. PCR used 60 Vbeta primers and 13 Jbeta primers. Measured with immunoSEQ multiplex PCR; TCRdb has only the in-frame clones, and not every one. The sample contains 130,000 to 150,000 clones, around 9.6% of which appear only once. The sequence came from a male donor in good health and CMV-seronegative. The chain joins TRBV29-1 to TRBJ2-5; D is perhaps TRBD1 (5 bases). Sequencing was performed on PBMCs. The CDR3 spells CSVQSGNGETQYF. In DNA form, the CDR3 reads TGCAGCGTTCAGTCAGGGAACGGAGAGACCCAGTACTTC.